The 7 T cell receptor beta chains presented below share a single source sample, sequenced in a study of blood T cell repertoires in COVID-19. Clones were sequenced by immunoSEQ multiplex PCR, and TCRdb holds only the in-frame ones, with some missing. The data contain about 150,000 clones, 80% to 90% of them singletons. The sequencing sample was made of peripheral blood. Receptors originate from a woman in her thirties or forties with acute or convalescent COVID-19.

The CDR3 DNA reads TGTGCCAGCAGCTTCCGGGATGGAAACACCATATATTTT. Amino acids: CASSFRDGNTIYF. The chain joins TRBV11-3 to TRBJ1-3; no firm D call. Germline CDR1 and CDR2: SGHNT and YENEEA. Trimming took 3 bases from V and 3 from J, leaving 6 bases between them. The CDR3 has 13 amino acids.

The chain employs TRBV28 and TRBJ1-3; weak D call: TRBD1 (5 bases). Germline assignment: CDR1 MDHEN and CDR2 SYDVKM. The CDR3 sequence is 15 residues long. Trimming cost V 7 bases and J 0 bases, with 13 bases left between them. For the CDR3, the DNA is TGTGCCAGCAACCTTGCGGGGACCTCTGGAAACACCATATATTTT. Its translation is CASNLAGTSGNTIYF.

This chain's CDR3 is CASSLRWDRGSGANVLTF. For the CDR3, the DNA is TGTGCCAGCAGTCTCCGTTGGGACAGGGGATCTGGGGCCAACGTCCTGACTTTC. V usage is TRBV27 and J usage is TRBJ2-6; 10 bases map to TRBD1. The V segment lost 5 bases and the J segment 1 base; nucleotides outside the gene matches: 8. There are 18 residues in the CDR3. Germline V lookup: CDR1 MNHEY, CDR2 SMNVEV (reference sequence).

The J gene is TRBJ2-7, the V gene TRBV14; a weak D match, TRBD1 (6 bases). V lost 5 bases and J lost 3, with 17 bases in between. This CDR3 has 15 amino acids. Germline V gene sequence: CDR1 SGHDN, CDR2 FVKESK. In nucleotides, the CDR3 is TGTGCCAGCAGCAAGACAGGAGACCCCCTCTACGAGCAGTACTTC. It translates to CASSKTGDPLYEQYF.

V is TRBV7-8 and J is TRBJ2-7; TRBD2 might be the D (6 bases). CDR3 length equals 16 residues. From germline, CDR1 is SGHVS and CDR2 FQNEAQ. V lost 7 bases and J 3 bases, leaving 22 bases between the germline ends. The CDR3 DNA is TGTGCCAGCACCTCCCACCTGGCGGGAACAGACTACGAGCAGTACTTC. It encodes CASTSHLAGTDYEQYF.

The sample holds one count of this clone. The chain carries TRBV6-6 and TRBJ1-2, with TRBD1 identical over 8 bases. The junction had 21 bases not matched to a gene; V was cut back by 6 bases and J by 3 bases. CDR1 and CDR2 from the germline V gene are MNHNY and SVGAGI (reference sequence). The CDR3 extends over 19 amino acids. CDR3: CASSFSLPPPGGRDYGYTF. The CDR3 DNA is TGTGCCAGCAGCTTTTCTTTACCCCCCCCAGGGGGCCGCGACTATGGCTACACCTTC.

The chain joins TRBV19 to TRBJ1-1; D unclear. CDR3 length equals 14 residues. The germline gives CDR1 LNHDA, CDR2 SQIVND (reference sequence). The V end was cut by 3 bases, the J end by 6 bases, with 14 bases between. In DNA, the CDR3 is TGTGCCAGTAGTATCCGCCAGGAATCCTCTGAAGCTTTCTTT. Its translation is CASSIRQESSEAFF.